This T cell receptor beta chain was retrieved from a study of beta chain features in type 1 diabetes (dated by TCRdb to the late 2010s). The study in broad terms: Mean age, gender distribution, total cell number and subset yield were not different between patients and healthy donors. The study compared TCRB repertoires of sorted circulating CD4+ T cell subsets between recently diagnosed type 1 diabetes patients and matched healthy donors. A total of over 95,000,000 sorted cells were examined across all samples, and RNA yield correlated strongly with the number of cells per subset. Whereas all 30 or so donors provided naive and central memory subsets, regulatory and stem cell-like memory subsets were isolated from just 8 patients and about 8 healthy donors.

According to the germline V gene (reference sequence), CDR1 reads SEHNR and CDR2 reads FQNEAQ. Including the terminal cysteine and phenylalanine, the CDR3 comprises 13 residues. The read is trimmed to its CDR3 DNA, 39 bases read in frame from base 1. The junction shows trimming of 5 bases on V and 6 bases on J, plus 11 bases between the germline ends. As for this clone: Its cognate antigen has yet to be identified. Base qualities are not provided; no much larger clone lies one nucleotide away.

Study-wide conclusions, independent of this receptor: Because small numbers of individuals were included in the HLA sub-analyses, any influence of HLA type on TCRB rearrangement was left unresolved. Shorter templates might be favored by PCR, yet because patient and control samples were amplified and corrected together, any such skew would affect both groups equally. Because cDNA was sequenced instead of genomic DNA, activated cells with high expression could be over-represented, although the groups did not differ in activation or CD3 levels. At VDJ recombination sites, type 1 diabetes patients had fewer insertions and more deleted nucleotides, which implies abnormalities in thymic rearrangement. Naive, central memory and regulatory TCRB repertoires appeared more similar among patients than among healthy donors. A moderate but significant shortening of TCRB CDR3 length was observed in type 1 diabetes patients in all four CD4+ subsets.

Each donor gave one peripheral blood draw, approximately 100 mL on average, collected into heparinised tubes. A BD FACSAria II was used to sort naive, central memory, regulatory and stem cell-like memory CD4+ T cells with a panel that included CD45RO, CCR7, CD25, CD127, CD95 and CD27. Purity was above 95% for every sorted population. PBMCs were isolated immediately by Lymphoprep density gradient centrifugation and stained directly without culture. So that batch effects would be minimized, each experiment stained and sorted samples in pairs, pairing one healthy donor with one patient. The High Capacity cDNA Reverse Transcription Kit was used to reverse transcribe all of the isolated RNA, meaning that expressed TCRB transcripts were what got sequenced. Naive, central memory and regulatory T cell samples underwent deep immunoSEQ sequencing, averaging about 3.57 million total reads per sample. Sorted cells were lysed in RLT buffer, and RNA was extracted using DNase-treated RNeasy Micro or Mini kits according to cell number. To prevent cross-contamination, each cell subset was processed individually, whereas patient and healthy donor samples were processed jointly. Using the immunoSEQ multiplex PCR, TCRB sequences were amplified from cDNA into 87-bp fragments spanning the CDR3 region. Sequencing of the amplicons was done on the Illumina HiSeq platform. The published analysis was carried out like this. Synthetic template baselines were used to correct PCR bias computationally, reads within Hamming distance 2 were collapsed together, and singletons that could not be merged were discarded. By aligning reads against IMGT, V, D and J genes, CDR3 length, and insertions or deletions at six rearrangement sites were assigned. Within each subset, clonotype counts were normalized to sorted cell number, and only after that were true diversity and Gini coefficients computed with the tcR R package. Repertoire sharing was quantified using the overlap coefficient calculated on TCRB nucleotide sequences. Out-of-frame TCRB sequences from naive cells were analyzed to stand in for the pre-selection repertoire. TCRdb's version of the immuneACCESS table is confined to in-frame rearrangements and falls short of the full clone set. An unresolved V gene accounts for under half of the shortfall where checked; the remainder is of unknown origin. V and J calls plus clone size are reproduced from that table; the DNA served to infer D and trimming. Present in this sample are 400,000 to 600,000 clones, approximately 28% of which were seen just once. The ten largest clones capture around 0.065% of the sample.

The source of this sequence is a man aged 18 to 29 in good health. Sequenced input: naive CD4+ T cells from blood. The cell subset or site label on this specimen signifies: true naive CD4+ T cells. This chain joins TRBV7-9 to TRBJ2-1; the D gene remains uncertain. In nucleotide form, the sequence is TGTGCCAGCAGCGAAACTTCTCTCAATGAGCAGTTCTTC. Translated, this gives CASSETSLNEQFF.